One sample yielded the 26 T cell receptor beta chains listed below, sequenced in a study of shared clonotypes between healthy human individuals. Method: immunoSEQ multiplex PCR; TCRdb's copy keeps in-frame clones and lacks some. The repertoire holds about 2.3 million clones, with approximately 95% as singletons. Material: naive CD4+ T cells from PBMCs. Subset of the sample: CD45RA+ positively selected. Receptors were obtained from a young man in good health. Some clones in this sample may be carry-over from other donors' samples.

With respect to this clone: Other nucleotide sequences in the sample specify the same CDR3. This rearrangement joins TRBV28 to TRBJ1-5; D is unclear. Looked up from germline, CDR1 is MDHEN and CDR2 is SYDVKM. Trimming pared 6 bases from V and 2 bases from J, leaving 5 bases between. The CDR3 is 12 residues long. CDR3 loop: CASRDGNQPQHF. The CDR3 DNA reads TGTGCCAGCAGGGATGGCAATCAGCCCCAGCATTTT. The entire variable domain, with the rest obtained from reference TRBV28 and TRBJ1-5, is as follows: DVKVTQSSRYLVKRTGEKVFLECVQDMDHENMFWYRQDPGLGLRLIYFSYDVKMKEKGDIPEGYSVSREKKERFSLILESASTNQTSMYLCASRDGNQPQHFGDGTRLSIL.

The genes are TRBV19 and TRBJ2-3, with a tentative D call TRBD1 (5 bases). The V end was cut by 3 bases, the J end by 4 bases, with 17 bases between. CDR1 and CDR2 (germline): LNHDA, SQIVND (reference sequence). The CDR3 is 16 residues long. The CDR3 bases are TGTGCCAGTAGTATGCTATCAGGGTGGGATGCAGATACGCAGTATTTT. This gives the protein CASSMLSGWDADTQYF.

The CDR3 here is CASRTRGGAGNQPQHF. DNA for the CDR3: TGTGCCAGCAGAACGAGGGGAGGGGCCGGCAATCAGCCCCAGCATTTT. The rearrangement joins TRBV27 to TRBJ1-5, with TRBD1 as a possible D gene (5 bases). V was cut by 6 bases and J by 2 bases, with 17 bases left in between. Germline CDR1 is MNHEY and CDR2 is SMNVEV (reference sequence). This CDR3 is built from 16 residues.

The rearrangement joins TRBV29-1 to TRBJ1-3; D gene uncertain. Germline CDR1 and CDR2: SQVTM and ANQGSEA. The CDR3 has 13 residues. Trimming cost V 6 bases and J 0 bases, with 9 bases left between them. As DNA, the CDR3 is TGCAGCGTAACTGTGGCCTCTGGAAACACCATATATTTT. This gives the protein CSVTVASGNTIYF. The whole variable domain, remainder taken from reference TRBV29-1 and TRBJ1-3, is SAVISQKPSRDICQRGTSLTIQCQVDSQVTMMFWYRQQPGQSLTLIATANQGSEATYESGFVIDKFPISRPNLTFSTLTVSNMSPEDSSIYLCSVTVASGNTIYFGEGSWLTVV.

The J gene is TRBJ2-5, the V gene TRBV2, with a possible D match to TRBD2 (6 bases). Germline V gene lookup returns CDR1 SNHLY and CDR2 FYNNEI. Trimming shortened V by 6 bases and J by 4 bases, and 18 bases separated the two germline ends. This CDR3 spans 15 amino acids. The CDR3 coding sequence is TGTGCCAGCAGGCCCGACTACTCCGGGGGAGAGACCCAGTACTTC. Its translation: CASRPDYSGGETQYF.

The rearrangement joins TRBV18 to TRBJ1-4; the D gene is possibly TRBD1 (6 bases). CDR1 KGHSH and CDR2 LQKENI come from the germline V gene. CDR3 size: 13 residues. V lost 5 bases, J lost 5 bases, and 9 bases lay in between. The CDR3 loop reads CASSGGLNEKLFF. The CDR3, as DNA: TGTGCCAGCTCAGGGGGGCTAAATGAAAAACTGTTTTTT.

This clone was seen just once. CDR3 region: CASSRSFQANEKLFF. CDR3 DNA sequence: TGTGCCAGCAGCCGCTCCTTCCAAGCTAATGAAAAACTGTTTTTT. The chain joins TRBV7-9 to TRBJ1-4; D not certain. V lost 5 bases and J 3 bases, leaving 13 bases between the germline ends. Germline-derived CDR1 and CDR2 are SEHNR and FQNEAQ (reference sequence). This CDR3 is 15 amino acids long.

Regarding this clone: The identical CDR3 is also encoded by other nucleotide sequences in the sample. The chain couples TRBV5-1 to TRBJ2-5; no firm D call. This CDR3 contains 13 residues. Per germline, CDR1 SGHRS and CDR2 YFSETQ. V was shortened by 0 bases and J by 5 bases, with 8 bases between the two germline ends. The DNA for the CDR3 is TGCGCCAGCAGCTTGGGGGGTTGGGAGACCCAGTACTTC. It translates to CASSLGGWETQYF.

Comment on this clone: Other nucleotide sequences in the sample specify the same CDR3. The gene calls are TRBV28 and TRBJ1-5; unclear D gene. This CDR3 region has 15 residues. From germline, CDR1 is MDHEN and CDR2 SYDVKM. Trimming cost V 7 bases and J 0 bases, with 13 bases left between them. The CDR3 nucleotides are TGTGCCAGCACCTTGGGAGGATATAGCAATCAGCCCCAGCATTTT. Protein sequence: CASTLGGYSNQPQHF. The whole variable domain, remainder taken from reference TRBV28 and TRBJ1-5, is DVKVTQSSRYLVKRTGEKVFLECVQDMDHENMFWYRQDPGLGLRLIYFSYDVKMKEKGDIPEGYSVSREKKERFSLILESASTNQTSMYLCASTLGGYSNQPQHFGDGTRLSIL.

The chain has TRBV10-2 and TRBJ2-3; tentative D call: TRBD2 (7 bases). This CDR3 has 14 residues. The germline V and J ends were trimmed by 7 bases and 3 bases, with 14 bases remaining between them. Germline V gene sequence: CDR1 WSHSY, CDR2 SAAADI. The CDR3 reads CASTGGRSTDTQYF. The CDR3 nucleotides are TGCGCCAGCACGGGGGGCAGGTCGACAGATACGCAGTATTTT.

This sequence joins TRBV7-9 and TRBJ1-6; D uncertain. Trimming left V 7 bases short and J 4 bases short, with 8 bases between. Germline-derived CDR1 and CDR2 are SEHNR and FQNEAQ (reference sequence). The CDR3 extends over 13 amino acids. The DNA for the CDR3 is TGTGCCAGCAACAGCGAGTATAATTCACCCCTCCACTTT. It encodes CASNSEYNSPLHF.

CDR3 region: CAITPALGDHMNTEAFF. CDR3 DNA: TGTGCCATCACACCGGCCCTGGGGGATCATATGAACACTGAAGCTTTCTTT. The rearrangement joins TRBV10-3 to TRBJ1-1, with D possibly being TRBD1 (5 bases). Germline assignment: CDR1 ENHRY and CDR2 SYGVKD. The CDR3 consists of 17 residues. V lost 7 bases and J 0 bases, leaving 21 bases between the germline ends.

This clone was detected once. This sequence joins TRBV11-2 and TRBJ2-2, with 11 bases matching TRBD1. The ends lost 5 bases at V and 5 bases at J; junction bases unmatched: 7. The CDR3 consists of 16 residues. Germline values: CDR1 SGHAT, CDR2 FQNNGV. CDR3 residues: CASSRGDRGRTGELFF. The DNA of the CDR3 is TGTGCCAGCAGCCGAGGGGACAGGGGGAGGACCGGGGAGCTGTTTTTT.

The chain is built from TRBV5-5 and TRBJ1-3; D remains unclear. Trimming pared 0 bases from V and 0 bases from J, leaving 7 bases between. This CDR3 has 15 residues. The V gene's germline CDR1 is SGHKS and CDR2 YYEKEE (reference sequence). The CDR3 reads CASSLVLFSGNTIYF. CDR3 nucleotides: TGTGCCAGCAGCTTGGTTTTATTCTCTGGAAACACCATATATTTT.

The chain combines TRBV9 with TRBJ2-3; TRBD1 might be the D (6 bases). This CDR3 has 16 amino acids. V shed 4 bases and J shed 2 bases, with 17 bases lying between them. The V gene's germline CDR1 is SGDLS and CDR2 YYNGEE. The CDR3 coding sequence is TGTGCCAGCAGCCAGGGGTGGGGGTATCCCACAGATACGCAGTATTTT. Protein: CASSQGWGYPTDTQYF.

This rearrangement joins TRBV27 to TRBJ2-5; D unclear. Germline V lookup: CDR1 MNHEY, CDR2 SMNVEV (reference sequence). CDR3 length: 13 residues. Trimming removed 6 bases at V and 5 bases at J, with 13 bases between. CDR3 DNA: TGTGCCAGCAGCACGATTCGGCGGGAGACCCAGTACTTC. Translating it yields CASSTIRRETQYF.

The rearrangement links TRBV27 to TRBJ2-1, with 14 bases aligning to TRBD2. V trimming: 5 bases; J trimming: 6 bases; junction bases outside the gene matches: 6. The CDR3 sequence is 16 residues long. Germline V gene data show CDR1 as MNHEY and CDR2 as SMNVEV (reference sequence). In DNA, the CDR3 is TGTGCCAGCAGTGTACGACTAGCGGGAGGGCTCAATGAGCAGTTCTTC. Translation: CASSVRLAGGLNEQFF.

A single count supports this clone. The chain recombines TRBV2 with TRBJ2-7; TRBD1 aligns across 8 bases. The trim removed 7 bases at V and 7 bases at J, leaving 15 bases unmatched. This CDR3 spans 15 amino acids. The germline CDR1 and CDR2 sequences are SNHLY and FYNNEI. Here the CDR3 reads CASIWDRTQFGEQYF. The CDR3 bases are TGTGCCAGCATCTGGGACAGGACCCAGTTTGGGGAGCAGTACTTC.

This rearrangement joins TRBV2 to TRBJ1-2, with D possibly TRBD1 on 5 matching bases. CDR3 size: 13 residues. Trimming removed 8 bases from V and 8 bases from J, with 18 bases in between. In germline, CDR1 is SNHLY, CDR2 FYNNEI. CDR3 in DNA: TGTGCCAGCTACGCGTGGCAACGGGGGGGCTACACCTTC. Encoded protein: CASYAWQRGGYTF.

The chain employs TRBV6-4 and TRBJ2-5, with D unresolved. V lost 10 bases and J 4 bases, leaving 10 bases between the germline ends. The CDR3 has 11 amino acids. The germline CDR1 and CDR2 sequences are MRHNA and SNTAGT. This CDR3 reads CATVVRETQYF. In nucleotides, the CDR3 is TGTGCCACCGTGGTTCGAGAGACCCAGTACTTC.

The chain links TRBV28 to TRBJ2-3; TRBD2 aligns across 7 bases. Germline V gene lookup returns CDR1 MDHEN and CDR2 SYDVKM. The CDR3 consists of 15 residues. Germline trimming cut 6 bases from V and 3 bases from J; bases unmatched to any gene: 9. The CDR3 loop is CASSRAGLGTDTQYF. DNA of the CDR3: TGTGCCAGCAGCAGAGCGGGATTAGGGACAGATACGCAGTATTTT. Based on the CDR3 plus reference TRBV28 and TRBJ2-3, the full variable domain is DVKVTQSSRYLVKRTGEKVFLECVQDMDHENMFWYRQDPGLGLRLIYFSYDVKMKEKGDIPEGYSVSREKKERFSLILESASTNQTSMYLCASSRAGLGTDTQYFGPGTRLTVL.

This clone came up many times. This chain links TRBV2 with TRBJ1-1; D remains ambiguous. This CDR3 is built from 15 residues. V was clipped by 7 bases and J by 1 base, with 16 bases between them. Germline V gives CDR1 SNHLY, CDR2 FYNNEI. CDR3: CASNPGRTENTEAFF. The CDR3 DNA sequence: TGTGCCAGCAACCCTGGGCGCACAGAGAACACTGAAGCTTTCTTT.

Concerning this clone: In the same sample, other DNA sequences code for this CDR3. The chain couples TRBV19 to TRBJ2-7, with D maybe TRBD2 (6 bases). Germline CDR1 reads LNHDA; CDR2 reads SQIVND (reference sequence). Trimming cost V 5 bases and J 0 bases, with 8 bases left between them. The CDR3 sequence is 13 residues long. DNA for the CDR3: TGTGCCAGTAGTCGCGGGGTCTCCTACGAGCAGTACTTC. This encodes CASSRGVSYEQYF.

This clone was observed once. The V gene is TRBV6-5, the J gene TRBJ1-2, with D hard to call. V lost 5 bases to trimming and J lost 4 bases, with 8 bases between them. The CDR3 extends over 12 amino acids. Germline CDR1 reads MNHEY; CDR2 reads SVGAGI. CDR3 nucleotide sequence: TGTGCCAGCAGTCAAGGCCTCTATGGCTACACCTTC. Protein product: CASSQGLYGYTF.

J is TRBJ2-2 and V is TRBV7-9; 8 nucleotides line up with TRBD2. Trimming at V came to 2 bases and at J to 7 bases, leaving 12 bases not matched to a gene. CDR3 size: 17 residues. Germline-derived CDR1 and CDR2 are SEHNR and FQNEAQ (reference sequence). CDR3 in amino acids: CASSLTRPAGADGELFF. Here the CDR3 DNA reads TGTGCCAGCAGCTTAACCCGCCCAGCGGGAGCTGACGGGGAGCTGTTTTTT.

This chain joins TRBV5-1 and TRBJ2-4; 11 bases agree with TRBD2. CDR1 and CDR2 (germline): SGHRS, YFSETQ. Trimming at V came to 0 bases and at J to 0 bases, leaving 5 bases not matched to a gene. The CDR3 contains 18 residues. The CDR3 spells CASSLDSGRALAKNIQYF. CDR3 DNA: TGCGCCAGCAGCTTGGATAGCGGGAGGGCTCTAGCCAAAAACATTCAGTACTTC.